A selection of T cell receptor beta chains follows, all from one sample in a study of identical twins. TCRdb ran MiXCR on the 5' RACE reads and lists one entry per CDR3 protein. There are approximately 600,000 distinct CDR3 sequences in the sample; less than 9% occur only once, and less than 2% lies in the top ten. The data also belong to a second study, concerning yellow fever vaccine responses in identical twins.

The sample was PBMCs. The receptor set was obtained from a woman aged 18-29 years in good health. Each CDR3 is given with its conserved first and last residue. The D gene is left open where the match is weak. Size values are once, few and many counts, or a class for expanded clones, and some rows have none.

cdr3_nt: TGTGCCAGCAGTACCCGCTCACGGATAACAATGAGCTATGGCTACACCTTC
cdr3_aa: CASSTRSRITMSYGYTF
d_call: NA
v_call: TRBV12-3/TRBV12-4
clone_size: NA
j_call: TRBJ1-2

cdr3_nt: TGTGCTACCCGACAGGCCCCGAACACCGGGGAGCTGTTTTTT
cdr3_aa: CATRQAPNTGELFF
d_call: NA
v_call: TRBV12-3/TRBV12-4
clone_size: NA
j_call: TRBJ2-2

cdr3_nt: TGCAGCGTTCGGATGACTAGCGCAATCACAGATACGCAGTATTTT
cdr3_aa: CSVRMTSAITDTQYF
d_call: TRBD2
v_call: TRBV29-1
clone_size: NA
j_call: TRBJ2-3

cdr3_nt: TGCAGTGCTAGAGGTCCCGGGACAGGGAAGTGGGACATGAACACTGAAGCTTTCTTT
cdr3_aa: CSARGPGTGKWDMNTEAFF
d_call: TRBD1
v_call: TRBV20-1
clone_size: NA
j_call: TRBJ1-1

cdr3_nt: TGCGCCAGCAGCTATACAGGGGGCGCGGAGCAGTTCTTC
cdr3_aa: CASSYTGGAEQFF
d_call: TRBD1
v_call: TRBV5-1
clone_size: many
j_call: TRBJ2-1

cdr3_nt: TGTGCCAGCAGTTTATCGGGGACAGTTTGGCAGCCCCAGCATTTT
cdr3_aa: CASSLSGTVWQPQHF
d_call: TRBD1
v_call: TRBV27
clone_size: NA
j_call: TRBJ1-5

cdr3_nt: TGTGCCAGCAGCCCCCTGGCCACTCTTTCTGGGGCCAACGTCCTGACTTTC
cdr3_aa: CASSPLATLSGANVLTF
d_call: NA
v_call: TRBV11-3
clone_size: few
j_call: TRBJ2-6

cdr3_nt: TGTGCCAGCAGCCCCCAGAGGGAAAATGAAAAACTGTTTTTT
cdr3_aa: CASSPQRENEKLFF
d_call: NA
v_call: TRBV13
clone_size: NA
j_call: TRBJ1-4

cdr3_nt: TGCAGTGCCTCCCCCGGAGGGGTGGAGCTGTTTTTT
cdr3_aa: CSASPGGVELFF
d_call: NA
v_call: TRBV20-1
clone_size: many
j_call: TRBJ2-2

cdr3_nt: TGTGCCAGCAGTTTGACAGATACGCAGTATTTT
cdr3_aa: CASSLTDTQYF
d_call: NA
v_call: TRBV12-3/TRBV12-4
clone_size: many
j_call: TRBJ2-3

cdr3_nt: TGCGCCAGCAGCTTGGCTTTGACTAGCGGGGGAGAAAATGAGCAGTTCTTC
cdr3_aa: CASSLALTSGGENEQFF
d_call: TRBD2
v_call: TRBV5-1
clone_size: NA
j_call: TRBJ2-1

cdr3_nt: TGTGCCAGCTCACCAAGCTGGAGCTCTGGAAACACCATATATTTT
cdr3_aa: CASSPSWSSGNTIYF
d_call: NA
v_call: TRBV18
clone_size: NA
j_call: TRBJ1-3

cdr3_nt: TGTGCCAGCAGCCGTTGCCCGGTGGACACTGAAGCTTTCTTT
cdr3_aa: CASSRCPVDTEAFF
d_call: NA
v_call: TRBV14
clone_size: NA
j_call: TRBJ1-1

cdr3_nt: TGTGCCAGTAGTTACGGTAGCGGCACCGGGGAGCTGTTTTTT
cdr3_aa: CASSYGSGTGELFF
d_call: NA
v_call: TRBV19
clone_size: NA
j_call: TRBJ2-2

cdr3_nt: TGTGCCAGCAGCGCCCGGGGGCTAGCGGGGCCCTTGGCAGATACGCAGTATTTT
cdr3_aa: CASSARGLAGPLADTQYF
d_call: TRBD2
v_call: TRBV9
clone_size: few
j_call: TRBJ2-3

cdr3_nt: TGCGCCAGCAGCTTGGTGGGGGTTGACAATGAGCAGTTCTTC
cdr3_aa: CASSLVGVDNEQFF
d_call: NA
v_call: TRBV5-1
clone_size: NA
j_call: TRBJ2-1

cdr3_nt: TGTGCCAGCAGTTCCCCATCGTGGAGGAACACCGGGGAGCTGTTTTTT
cdr3_aa: CASSSPSWRNTGELFF
d_call: NA
v_call: TRBV28
clone_size: NA
j_call: TRBJ2-2

cdr3_nt: TGTGCCTGCCACAGGGGGGTCAGATACGAGCAGTACTTC
cdr3_aa: CACHRGVRYEQYF
d_call: TRBD1
v_call: TRBV12-3/TRBV12-4
clone_size: NA
j_call: TRBJ2-7

cdr3_nt: TGTGCCAGCAGCGTAGGGAGGGACAGCAACTATGGCTACACCTTC
cdr3_aa: CASSVGRDSNYGYTF
d_call: TRBD1
v_call: TRBV9
clone_size: many
j_call: TRBJ1-2

cdr3_nt: TGTGCCGGTAGCCAGTTCTCTGGAAACACCATATATTTT
cdr3_aa: CAGSQFSGNTIYF
d_call: NA
v_call: TRBV2
clone_size: few
j_call: TRBJ1-3

cdr3_nt: TGTGCCAGCAGTCTAAGGCCGGGACAGGAGTACAATGAGCAGTTCTTC
cdr3_aa: CASSLRPGQEYNEQFF
d_call: TRBD1
v_call: TRBV12-3/TRBV12-4
clone_size: few
j_call: TRBJ2-1

cdr3_nt: TGTGCCAGCAGTTTCGATACAGGAGGGCAGGGGCTCTACAATGAGCAGTTCTTC
cdr3_aa: CASSFDTGGQGLYNEQFF
d_call: NA
v_call: TRBV12-3/TRBV12-4
clone_size: few
j_call: TRBJ2-1

cdr3_nt: TGTGCCAGCAGGCAGGACAGGGGACAATACGCAGATACGCAGTATTTT
cdr3_aa: CASRQDRGQYADTQYF
d_call: TRBD1
v_call: TRBV12-3/TRBV12-4
clone_size: many
j_call: TRBJ2-3

cdr3_nt: TGTGCCAGCACCAGAGACAGGGGGGGATCCTACGAGCAGTACTTC
cdr3_aa: CASTRDRGGSYEQYF
d_call: TRBD1
v_call: TRBV2
clone_size: many
j_call: TRBJ2-7

cdr3_nt: TGTGCCAGCAGTGAAGGACACCCGTCGAACAATGAGCAGTTCTTC
cdr3_aa: CASSEGHPSNNEQFF
d_call: NA
v_call: TRBV2
clone_size: few
j_call: TRBJ2-1

cdr3_nt: TGTGCCAGCGTAGCGTTCTACGAGCAGTACTTC
cdr3_aa: CASVAFYEQYF
d_call: NA
v_call: TRBV7-2
clone_size: many
j_call: TRBJ2-7

cdr3_nt: TGCAGTGCTAGACGGGAACAAGAGACCCAGTACTTC
cdr3_aa: CSARREQETQYF
d_call: NA
v_call: TRBV20-1
clone_size: NA
j_call: TRBJ2-5

cdr3_nt: TGCAGTGCTACAGAGCCGTTGGGGACCCAGTACTTC
cdr3_aa: CSATEPLGTQYF
d_call: NA
v_call: TRBV20-1
clone_size: NA
j_call: TRBJ2-5

cdr3_nt: TGCGCCAGCAGCCTAGGTACTACGACAGATACGCAGTATTTT
cdr3_aa: CASSLGTTTDTQYF
d_call: NA
v_call: TRBV5-1
clone_size: many
j_call: TRBJ2-3

cdr3_nt: TGTGCCAGCAGTTTATTTGGGGACTCGTACACAGATACGCAGTATTTT
cdr3_aa: CASSLFGDSYTDTQYF
d_call: NA
v_call: TRBV27
clone_size: few
j_call: TRBJ2-3

cdr3_nt: TGTGCCAGCAGTGTCCGGACAGGGGGTGATAGCGGTTCTCCCCTCTCCTACGAGCAGTACTTC
cdr3_aa: CASSVRTGGDSGSPLSYEQYF
d_call: TRBD1
v_call: TRBV6-1
clone_size: many
j_call: TRBJ2-7

cdr3_nt: TGTGCCAGCAGCCCCACCATGGGCAGGGGGCCTTTCTATGGCTACACCTTC
cdr3_aa: CASSPTMGRGPFYGYTF
d_call: TRBD1
v_call: TRBV5-5
clone_size: NA
j_call: TRBJ1-2

cdr3_nt: TGCAGTGCTAGACTAGCGGGGGCCCTCAATGAGCAGTTCTTC
cdr3_aa: CSARLAGALNEQFF
d_call: TRBD2
v_call: TRBV20-1
clone_size: few
j_call: TRBJ2-1

cdr3_nt: TGCAGTGCGACACAGGGTGCGGATACGCAGTATTTT
cdr3_aa: CSATQGADTQYF
d_call: NA
v_call: TRBV20-1
clone_size: few
j_call: TRBJ2-3

cdr3_nt: TGCGCCAGCAGCTTGGCAGACGGCAGGAACACCGGGGAGCTGTTTTTT
cdr3_aa: CASSLADGRNTGELFF
d_call: NA
v_call: TRBV5-1
clone_size: NA
j_call: TRBJ2-2

cdr3_nt: TGTGCCAGCAGACCGGACAGACTTGGAAACACCATATATTTT
cdr3_aa: CASRPDRLGNTIYF
d_call: NA
v_call: TRBV3-1
clone_size: many
j_call: TRBJ1-3

cdr3_nt: TGCGCCAGCAGCTTACTAGCGGGGGGGCCCTACGAGCAGTTCTTC
cdr3_aa: CASSLLAGGPYEQFF
d_call: TRBD2
v_call: TRBV5-1
clone_size: many
j_call: TRBJ2-1

cdr3_nt: TGTGCCACCGGCCGATCTCCGGGACTAACGAACACCGGGGAGCTGTTTTTT
cdr3_aa: CATGRSPGLTNTGELFF
d_call: TRBD2
v_call: TRBV10-3
clone_size: NA
j_call: TRBJ2-2

cdr3_nt: TGCAGTGCTAAGGCGGGGGGGATTATCCATGAGCAGTTCTTC
cdr3_aa: CSAKAGGIIHEQFF
d_call: TRBD2
v_call: TRBV20-1
clone_size: few
j_call: TRBJ2-1

cdr3_nt: TGTGCCAGCAGAAGAGGACAGGGCGTATGGCCCCAGCATTTT
cdr3_aa: CASRRGQGVWPQHF
d_call: NA
v_call: TRBV21-1
clone_size: NA
j_call: TRBJ1-5

cdr3_nt: TGTGCCAGCAGACTAAGCGGGTACTCCTACGAGCAGTACTTC
cdr3_aa: CASRLSGYSYEQYF
d_call: NA
v_call: TRBV28
clone_size: many
j_call: TRBJ2-7

cdr3_nt: TGTGCCAGCAGTGAAGTGGCTAGCGGCCACTCCTACAATGAGCAGTTCTTC
cdr3_aa: CASSEVASGHSYNEQFF
d_call: TRBD2
v_call: TRBV6-1
clone_size: NA
j_call: TRBJ2-1